This T cell receptor (beta chain) was sequenced during a study of shared clonotypes between healthy human individuals. As for the study in general: The cohort had a couple of women and three men, ages 18 to 49. Three plates were used per donor for CD4 naive, three for CD4 memory, two for CD8 naive and one for CD8 memory.

This clone occurred a few times. Trimming at V came to 2 bases and at J to 5 bases, leaving 5 bases not matched to a gene. The germline V gene has CDR1 SGHRS and CDR2 YFSETQ. This CDR3 has 15 amino acids. Genomic DNA from each subset was divided evenly over several immunoSEQ plates. Sequencing used immunoSEQ multiplex PCR; TCRdb keeps in-frame clones, though not all of them. The data contain 740,000 or so clones, about 80% of them singletons. The receptor's source is a woman under 40 in good health. The sequenced material came from memory CD4+ T cells sorted from blood. The subset here: CD45RA-negative fraction. The gene calls are TRBV5-1 and TRBJ2-5, with TRBD2 identical over 11 bases. For the CDR3, the DNA is TGCGCCAGCAGCTTACTAGCGGGAGTTGAGGAGACCCAGTACTTC. Amino acids: CASSLLAGVEETQYF.